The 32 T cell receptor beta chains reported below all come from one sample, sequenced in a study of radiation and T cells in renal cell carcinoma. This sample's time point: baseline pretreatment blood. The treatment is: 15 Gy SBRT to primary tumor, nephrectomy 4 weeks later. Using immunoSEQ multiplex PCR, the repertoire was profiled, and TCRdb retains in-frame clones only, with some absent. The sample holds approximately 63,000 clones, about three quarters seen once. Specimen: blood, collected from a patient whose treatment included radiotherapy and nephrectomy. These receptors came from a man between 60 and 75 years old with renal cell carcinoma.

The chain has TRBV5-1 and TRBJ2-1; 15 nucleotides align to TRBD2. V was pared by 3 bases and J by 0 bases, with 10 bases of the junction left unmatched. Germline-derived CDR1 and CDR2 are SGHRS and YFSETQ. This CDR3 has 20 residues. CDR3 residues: CASSSSWGLAGGPSYNEQFF. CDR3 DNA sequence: TGCGCCAGCAGCTCATCATGGGGACTAGCGGGGGGTCCCTCCTACAATGAGCAGTTCTTC.

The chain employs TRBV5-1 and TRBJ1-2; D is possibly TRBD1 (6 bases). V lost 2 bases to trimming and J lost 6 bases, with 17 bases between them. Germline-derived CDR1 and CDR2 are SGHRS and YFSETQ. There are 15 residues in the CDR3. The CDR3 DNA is TGCGCCAGCAGCTTAGACGAGACAGGTTTGAATGGCTACACCTTC. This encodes CASSLDETGLNGYTF.

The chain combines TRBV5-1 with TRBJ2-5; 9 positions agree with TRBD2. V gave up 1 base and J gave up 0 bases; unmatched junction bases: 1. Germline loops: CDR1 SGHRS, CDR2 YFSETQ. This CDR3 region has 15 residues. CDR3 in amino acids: CASSLQRGDQETQYF. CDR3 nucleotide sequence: TGCGCCAGCAGCTTGCAGCGGGGGGACCAAGAGACCCAGTACTTC. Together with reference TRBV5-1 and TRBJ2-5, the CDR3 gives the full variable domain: KAGVTQTPRYLIKTRGQQVTLSCSPISGHRSVSWYQQTPGQGLQFLFEYFSETQRNKGNFPGRFSGRQFSNSRSEMNVSTLELGDSALYLCASSLQRGDQETQYFGPGTRLLVL.

The CDR3 loop is CASSRALEKLFF. The CDR3 coding sequence is TGTGCCAGCAGCCGGGCCTTGGAAAAACTGTTTTTT. This chain joins TRBV11-3 and TRBJ1-4; D unresolved. Trimming removed 5 bases at V and 8 bases at J, with 9 bases between. Germline loops: CDR1 SGHNT, CDR2 YENEEA. The CDR3 extends over 12 amino acids. The complete variable domain, with remaining parts taken from reference TRBV11-3 and TRBJ1-4, reads EAGVVQSPRYKIIEKKQPVAFWCNPISGHNTLYWYLQNLGQGPELLIRYENEEAVDDSQLPKDRFSAERLKGVDSTLKIQPAELGDSAVYLCASSRALEKLFFGSGTQLSVL.

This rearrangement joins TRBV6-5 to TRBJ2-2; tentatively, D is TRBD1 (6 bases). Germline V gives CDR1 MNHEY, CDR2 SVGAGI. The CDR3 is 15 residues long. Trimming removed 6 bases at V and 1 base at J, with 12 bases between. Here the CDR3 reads CASSQEGVNTGELFF. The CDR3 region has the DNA TGTGCCAGCAGCCAAGAGGGGGTGAACACCGGGGAGCTGTTTTTT.

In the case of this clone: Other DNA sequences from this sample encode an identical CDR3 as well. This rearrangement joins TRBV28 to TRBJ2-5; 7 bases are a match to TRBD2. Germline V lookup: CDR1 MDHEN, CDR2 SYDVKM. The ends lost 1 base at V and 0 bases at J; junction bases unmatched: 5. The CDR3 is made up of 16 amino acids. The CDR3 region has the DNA TGTGCCAGCAGTTTATCCACCGGGGGGTACCAAGAGACCCAGTACTTC. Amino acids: CASSLSTGGYQETQYF.

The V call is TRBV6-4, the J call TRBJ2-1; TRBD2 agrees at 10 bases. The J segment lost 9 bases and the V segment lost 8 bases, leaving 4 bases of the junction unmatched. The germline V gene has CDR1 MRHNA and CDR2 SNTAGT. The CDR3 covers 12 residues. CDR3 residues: CASGTSEGEQFF. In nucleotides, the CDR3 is TGTGCCAGCGGGACTAGCGAGGGTGAGCAGTTCTTC.

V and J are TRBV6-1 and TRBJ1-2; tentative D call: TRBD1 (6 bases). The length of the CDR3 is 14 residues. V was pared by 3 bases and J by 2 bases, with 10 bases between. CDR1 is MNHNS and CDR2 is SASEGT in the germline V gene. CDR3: CASSEGARNYGYTF. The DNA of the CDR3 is TGTGCCAGCAGTGAGGGGGCGCGCAACTATGGCTACACCTTC.

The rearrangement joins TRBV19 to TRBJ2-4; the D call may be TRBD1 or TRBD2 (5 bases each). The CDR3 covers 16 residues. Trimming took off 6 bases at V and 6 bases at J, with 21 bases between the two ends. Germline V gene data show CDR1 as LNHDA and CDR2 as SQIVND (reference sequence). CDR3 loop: CASSSTDWDLGNIQYF. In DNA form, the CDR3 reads TGTGCCAGTAGCTCCACCGATTGGGACCTGGGAAACATTCAGTACTTC.

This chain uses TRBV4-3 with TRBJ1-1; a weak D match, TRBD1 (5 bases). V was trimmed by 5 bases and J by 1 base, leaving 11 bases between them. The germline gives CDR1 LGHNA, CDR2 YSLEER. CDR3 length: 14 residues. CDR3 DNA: TGCGCCAGCAGCGATCTAAGGGGGAACACTGAAGCTTTCTTT. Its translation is CASSDLRGNTEAFF.

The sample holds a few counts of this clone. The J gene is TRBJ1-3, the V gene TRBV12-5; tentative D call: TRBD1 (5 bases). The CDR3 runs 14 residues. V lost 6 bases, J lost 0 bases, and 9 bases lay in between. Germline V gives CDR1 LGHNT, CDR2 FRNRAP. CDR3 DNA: TGTGCTAGTGGGGGGACGCTCTCTGGAAACACCATATATTTT. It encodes CASGGTLSGNTIYF.

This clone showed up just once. CDR3 nucleotide sequence: TGCGCCAGCAGCTTGGGGACAGGGACGTCTGGAAACACCATATATTTT. It codes for CASSLGTGTSGNTIYF. The V gene is TRBV5-1, the J gene TRBJ1-3; 8 nucleotides align to TRBD1. After removal of 0 bases from V and 1 base from J, the junction contained 3 bases not matched to a gene. The CDR3 length is 16 residues. Germline lookup yields CDR1 SGHRS and CDR2 YFSETQ.

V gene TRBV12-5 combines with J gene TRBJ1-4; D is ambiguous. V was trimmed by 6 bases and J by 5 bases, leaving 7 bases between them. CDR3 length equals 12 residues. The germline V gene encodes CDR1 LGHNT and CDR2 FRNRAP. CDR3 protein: CASGAENEKLFF. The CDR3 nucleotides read TGTGCTAGTGGCGCCGAAAATGAAAAACTGTTTTTT.

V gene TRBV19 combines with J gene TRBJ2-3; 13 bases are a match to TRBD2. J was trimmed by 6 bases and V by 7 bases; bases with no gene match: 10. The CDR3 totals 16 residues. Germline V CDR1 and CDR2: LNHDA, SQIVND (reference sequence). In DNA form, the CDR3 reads TGTGCCAGTACCCTCACTAGCGGGGGGGCCGGGGATACGCAGTATTTT. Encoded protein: CASTLTSGGAGDTQYF.

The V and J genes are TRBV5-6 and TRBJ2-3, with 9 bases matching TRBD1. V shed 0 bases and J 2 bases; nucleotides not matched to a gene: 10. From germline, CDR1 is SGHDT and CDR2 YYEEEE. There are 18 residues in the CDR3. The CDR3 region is CASSLVGQGMGNTDTQYF. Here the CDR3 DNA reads TGTGCCAGCAGCTTGGTCGGACAGGGGATGGGAAACACAGATACGCAGTATTTT.

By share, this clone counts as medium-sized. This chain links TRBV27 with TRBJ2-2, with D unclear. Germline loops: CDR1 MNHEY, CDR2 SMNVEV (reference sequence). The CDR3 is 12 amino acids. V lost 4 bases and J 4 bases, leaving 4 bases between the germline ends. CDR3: CASSWGTGELFF. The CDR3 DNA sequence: TGTGCCAGCAGTTGGGGCACCGGGGAGCTGTTTTTT.

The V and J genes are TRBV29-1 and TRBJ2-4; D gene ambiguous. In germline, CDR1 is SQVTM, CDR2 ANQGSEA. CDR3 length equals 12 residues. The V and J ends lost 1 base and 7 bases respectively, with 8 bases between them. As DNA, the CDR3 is TGCAGCGTTGAAGGCCCAAGGAACATTCAGTACTTC. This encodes CSVEGPRNIQYF.

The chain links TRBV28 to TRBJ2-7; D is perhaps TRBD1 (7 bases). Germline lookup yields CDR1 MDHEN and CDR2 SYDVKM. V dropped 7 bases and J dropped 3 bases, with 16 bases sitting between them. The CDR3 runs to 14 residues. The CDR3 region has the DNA TGTGCCAGCACGCAGGGGGGTTCCGTCTACGAGCAGTACGTC. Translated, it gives CASTQGGSVYEQYV.

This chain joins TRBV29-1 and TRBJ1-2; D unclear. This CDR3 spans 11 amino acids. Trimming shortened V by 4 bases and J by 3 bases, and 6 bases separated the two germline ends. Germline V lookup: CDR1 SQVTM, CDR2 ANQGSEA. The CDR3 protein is CSVVAHYGYTF. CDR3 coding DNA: TGCAGCGTTGTCGCCCACTATGGCTACACCTTC.

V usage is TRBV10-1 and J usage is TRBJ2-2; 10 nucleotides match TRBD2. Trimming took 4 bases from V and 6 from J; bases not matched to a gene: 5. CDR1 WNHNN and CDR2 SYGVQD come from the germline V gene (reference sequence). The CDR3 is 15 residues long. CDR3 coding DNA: TGCGCCAGCAGTGTACAAGCGGGAGGGCCCGGGGAGCTGTTTTTT. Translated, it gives CASSVQAGGPGELFF.

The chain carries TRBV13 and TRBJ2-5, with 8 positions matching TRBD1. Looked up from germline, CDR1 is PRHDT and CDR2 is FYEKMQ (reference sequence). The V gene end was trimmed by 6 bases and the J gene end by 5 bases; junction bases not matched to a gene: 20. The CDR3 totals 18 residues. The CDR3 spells CASREGQGRTLDRETQYF. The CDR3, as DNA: TGTGCCAGCAGGGAAGGACAGGGTAGGACCCTCGATCGGGAGACCCAGTACTTC.

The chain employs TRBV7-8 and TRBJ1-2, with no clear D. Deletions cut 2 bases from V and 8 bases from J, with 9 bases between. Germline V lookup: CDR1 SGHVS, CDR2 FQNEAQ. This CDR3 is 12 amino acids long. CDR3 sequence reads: CASSLTLKGYTF. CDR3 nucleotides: TGTGCCAGCAGCTTAACACTCAAAGGCTACACCTTC.

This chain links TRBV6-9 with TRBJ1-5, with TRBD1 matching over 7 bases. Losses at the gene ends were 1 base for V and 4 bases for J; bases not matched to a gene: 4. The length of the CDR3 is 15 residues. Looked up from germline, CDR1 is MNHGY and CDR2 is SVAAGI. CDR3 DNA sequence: TGTGCCAGCAGTTATTTGACAGGGCAAAATCAGCCCCAGCATTTT. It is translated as CASSYLTGQNQPQHF.

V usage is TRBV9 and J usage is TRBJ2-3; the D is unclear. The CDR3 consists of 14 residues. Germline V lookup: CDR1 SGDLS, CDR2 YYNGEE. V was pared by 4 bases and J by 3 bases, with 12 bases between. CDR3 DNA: TGTGCCAGCAGCCCCCCCGTTACGACAGATACGCAGTATTTT. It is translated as CASSPPVTTDTQYF.

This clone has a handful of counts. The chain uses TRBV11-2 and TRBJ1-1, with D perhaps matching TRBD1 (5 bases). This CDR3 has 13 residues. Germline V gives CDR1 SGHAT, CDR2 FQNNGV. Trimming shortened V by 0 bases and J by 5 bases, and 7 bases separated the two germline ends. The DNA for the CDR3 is TGTGCCAGCAGCTTAGAAGGGGAAACTGAAGCTTTCTTT. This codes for CASSLEGETEAFF.

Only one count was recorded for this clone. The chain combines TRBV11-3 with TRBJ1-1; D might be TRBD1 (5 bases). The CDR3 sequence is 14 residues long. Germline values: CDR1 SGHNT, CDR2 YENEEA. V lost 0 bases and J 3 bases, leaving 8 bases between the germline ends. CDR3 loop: CASSLDMGDTEAFF. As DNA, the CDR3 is TGTGCCAGCAGCTTAGACATGGGGGACACTGAAGCTTTCTTT.

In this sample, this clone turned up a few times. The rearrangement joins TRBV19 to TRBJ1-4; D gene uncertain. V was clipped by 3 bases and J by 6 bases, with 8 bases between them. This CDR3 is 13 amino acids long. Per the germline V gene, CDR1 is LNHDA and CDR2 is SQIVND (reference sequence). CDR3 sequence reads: CASSISPHEKLFF. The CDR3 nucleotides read TGTGCCAGTAGTATTAGCCCCCATGAAAAACTGTTTTTT.

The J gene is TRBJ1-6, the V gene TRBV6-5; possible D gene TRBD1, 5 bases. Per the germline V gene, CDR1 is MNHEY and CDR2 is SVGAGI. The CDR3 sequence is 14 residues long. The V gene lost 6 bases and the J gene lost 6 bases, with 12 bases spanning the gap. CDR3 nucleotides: TGTGCCAGCAGCCCGCGGGACCGTAATTCACCCCTCCACTTT. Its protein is CASSPRDRNSPLHF.

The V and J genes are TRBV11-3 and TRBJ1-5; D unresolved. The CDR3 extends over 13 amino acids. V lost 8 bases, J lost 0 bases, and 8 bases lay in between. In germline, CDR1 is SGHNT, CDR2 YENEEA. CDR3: CASGADSNQPQHF. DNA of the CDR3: TGTGCCAGCGGAGCCGATAGCAATCAGCCCCAGCATTTT.

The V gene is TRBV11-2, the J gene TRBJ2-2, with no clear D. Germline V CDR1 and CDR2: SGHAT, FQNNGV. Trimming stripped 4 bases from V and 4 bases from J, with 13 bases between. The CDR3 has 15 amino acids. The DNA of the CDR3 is TGTGCCAGCAGCTCAGCAGGTCCCGGCACCGGGGAGCTGTTTTTT. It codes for CASSSAGPGTGELFF.

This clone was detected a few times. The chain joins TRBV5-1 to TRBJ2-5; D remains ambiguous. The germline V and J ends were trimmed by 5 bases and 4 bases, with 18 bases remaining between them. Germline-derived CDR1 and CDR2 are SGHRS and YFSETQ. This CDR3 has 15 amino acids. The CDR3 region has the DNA TGCGCCAGCAGTTTCAGCCTCGCGAGTGGAGAGACCCAGTACTTC. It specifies CASSFSLASGETQYF.

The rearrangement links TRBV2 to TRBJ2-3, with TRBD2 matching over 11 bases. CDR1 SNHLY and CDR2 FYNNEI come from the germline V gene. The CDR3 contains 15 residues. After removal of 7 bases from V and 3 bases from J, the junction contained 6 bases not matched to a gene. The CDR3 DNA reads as TGTGCCAGCACCGGGACTAGCGGAGGGACAGATACGCAGTATTTT. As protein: CASTGTSGGTDTQYF. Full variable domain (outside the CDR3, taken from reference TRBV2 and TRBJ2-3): EPEVTQTPSHQVTQMGQEVILRCVPISNHLYFYWYRQILGQKVEFLVSFYNNEISEKSEIFDDQFSVERPDGSNFTLKIRSTKLEDSAMYFCASTGTSGGTDTQYFGPGTRLTVL.